A single sample gave rise to the 24 T cell receptor beta chains below, sequenced in a study of CD8 T cells in ankylosing spondylitis. Study-wide points: A TCR beta motif of eight highly homologous variants appeared characteristic of ankylosing spondylitis blood.

TCRdb recomputed calls from the 5' RACE reads with MiXCR, one row per CDR3 protein. The data hold approximately 140,000 distinct CDR3 sequences, with about a sixth observed a single time. These TCRs are of unknown antigen specificity. Sequenced: blood, either unsorted or a sorted T cell fraction (not recorded which). Receptors were obtained from a male donor with ankylosing spondylitis.

The J gene is TRBJ2-5, the V gene TRBV20-1, with 15 bases fitting TRBD2. CDR3 length: 16 amino acids. The V gene end was trimmed by 4 bases and the J gene end by 4 bases; junction bases not matched to a gene: 7. Germline V lookup: CDR1 DFQATT, CDR2 SNEGSKA (reference sequence). Here the CDR3 reads CSAMGLAGGALETQYF. The CDR3 DNA reads TGCAGTGCTATGGGACTAGCGGGAGGCGCCCTAGAGACCCAGTACTTC.

The V gene is TRBV12-3 or TRBV12-4, the J gene TRBJ2-1, with TRBD1 identical over 7 bases. The J segment lost 4 bases and the V segment lost 6 bases, leaving 9 bases of the junction unmatched. The CDR3 sequence is 15 residues long. CDR3 region: CASRHDRVPYNEQFF. The CDR3, as DNA: TGTGCCAGCAGACATGACAGGGTACCATACAATGAGCAGTTCTTC.

This sequence joins TRBV28 and TRBJ2-1; 8 nucleotides align to TRBD2. CDR3 length: 14 residues. Losses at the gene ends were 3 bases for V and 4 bases for J; bases not matched to a gene: 2. Germline V gene lookup returns CDR1 MDHEN and CDR2 SYDVKM. CDR3 coding DNA: TGTGCCAGCAGTTTTGGCGGGAGGTACAATGAGCAGTTCTTC. Its protein is CASSFGGRYNEQFF.

The chain employs TRBV28 and TRBJ2-7; D is unclear. CDR3 length: 13 residues. Germline assignment: CDR1 MDHEN and CDR2 SYDVKM. Trimming shortened V by 6 bases and J by 9 bases, and 18 bases separated the two germline ends. Written as DNA, the CDR3 is TGTGCCAGCAGCCCCGCCCAATACCTAGGGCAGTACTTC. Protein product: CASSPAQYLGQYF.

This clonotype was detected a few times. The rearrangement uses TRBV7-9 and TRBJ2-1, with a possible D match to TRBD1 (6 bases). Trimming shortened V by 5 bases and J by 3 bases, and 14 bases separated the two germline ends. This CDR3 region has 15 residues. Germline assignment: CDR1 SEHNR and CDR2 FQNEAQ (reference sequence). The DNA for the CDR3 is TGTGCCAGCAGCCTTAGCAGGGGATTCTACAATGAGCAGTTCTTC. This encodes CASSLSRGFYNEQFF.

The rearrangement uses TRBV12-3 or TRBV12-4 and TRBJ1-2; D unclear. The CDR3 sequence is 12 residues long. Trimming took 7 bases from V and 2 from J, leaving 8 bases between them. In nucleotides, the CDR3 is TGTGCCAGCACCAAGATGAACTATGGCTACACCTTC. It encodes CASTKMNYGYTF.

V is TRBV13 and J is TRBJ2-3; 10 bases line up with TRBD2. Germline V CDR1 and CDR2: PRHDT, FYEKMQ (reference sequence). Trimming cost V 5 bases and J 3 bases; bases outside gene matches: 11. CDR3 size: 17 residues. This CDR3 reads CASSLKLAGTGTDTQYF. The CDR3 DNA reads as TGTGCCAGCAGCCTAAAACTAGCGGGAACGGGGACAGATACGCAGTATTTT.

This clonotype was counted only a few times. The CDR3 DNA reads TGTGCCAGCAGCGGGGGACAGGGCGATGAGCAGTTCTTC. Amino acids: CASSGGQGDEQFF. The chain uses TRBV9 and TRBJ2-1, with 9 bases matching TRBD1. The trim removed 3 bases at V and 8 bases at J, leaving 3 bases unmatched. Per the germline V gene, CDR1 is SGDLS and CDR2 is YYNGEE. This CDR3 is built from 13 residues.

The chain employs TRBV28 and TRBJ2-5; 14 bases line up with TRBD2. The CDR3 spans 13 residues. Germline lookup yields CDR1 MDHEN and CDR2 SYDVKM. Losses at the gene ends were 6 bases for V and 10 bases for J; bases not matched to a gene: 4. The CDR3 loop reads CASSSGTSGSQYF. Written as DNA, the CDR3 is TGTGCCAGCAGCTCGGGGACTAGCGGGAGCCAGTACTTC.

The chain joins TRBV7-9 to TRBJ2-1; possible D gene TRBD1, 6 bases. V was cut by 5 bases and J by 10 bases, with 12 bases left in between. This CDR3 contains 12 residues. Germline values: CDR1 SEHNR, CDR2 FQNEAQ (reference sequence). CDR3 residues: CASSHRVQEQFF. The CDR3, as DNA: TGTGCCAGCAGCCACAGGGTACAGGAGCAGTTCTTC.

In this sample, this clonotype turned up a few times. The chain is built from TRBV27 and TRBJ2-2, with D tentatively TRBD2 (5 bases). Germline V CDR1 and CDR2: MNHEY, SMNVEV (reference sequence). This CDR3 is 14 amino acids long. V lost 2 bases and J 4 bases, leaving 8 bases between the germline ends. The CDR3 DNA reads TGTGCCAGCAGTTTAGGACTGATCACCGGGGAGCTGTTTTTT. It codes for CASSLGLITGELFF.

This clonotype was counted between two and nine times. The chain combines TRBV12-3 or TRBV12-4 with TRBJ2-1, with D hard to call. V was clipped by 4 bases and J by 5 bases, with 18 bases between them. The CDR3 is 16 residues long. The CDR3 sequence: CASSSPREVGHNEQFF. CDR3 in DNA: TGTGCCAGCAGTTCCCCACGAGAGGTTGGTCACAATGAGCAGTTCTTC.

The rearrangement uses TRBV4-3 and TRBJ2-2; D unresolved. The CDR3 has 14 amino acids. V was clipped by 8 bases and J by 0 bases, with 10 bases between them. Germline V gene sequence: CDR1 LGHNA, CDR2 YSLEER. The CDR3, as DNA: TGCGCCAGCGGTACAACAACGAACACCGGGGAGCTGTTTTTT. This sequence encodes CASGTTTNTGELFF.

This clonotype showed up many times. The chain employs TRBV7-9 and TRBJ2-1, with D tentatively TRBD2 (6 bases). This CDR3 is 15 amino acids long. V lost 5 bases and J 0 bases, leaving 11 bases between the germline ends. CDR1 is SEHNR and CDR2 is FQNEAQ in the germline V gene (reference sequence). This CDR3 is CASSQEGISYNEQFF. The CDR3 DNA sequence: TGTGCCAGCAGCCAGGAGGGCATCTCCTACAATGAGCAGTTCTTC. Variable domain in full (rest from reference TRBV7-9 and TRBJ2-1): DTGVSQNPRHKITKRGQNVTFRCDPISEHNRLYWYRQTLGQGPEFLTYFQNEAQLEKSRLLSDRFSAERPKGSFSTLEIQRTEQGDSAMYLCASSQEGISYNEQFFGPGTRLTVL.

V gene TRBV20-1 combines with J gene TRBJ1-2; D uncertain. CDR3 size: 14 residues. The ends were cut back, 0 bases at V and 6 bases at J, with 14 bases in the middle. Germline CDR1 DFQATT, CDR2 SNEGSKA (reference sequence). In nucleotides, the CDR3 is TGCAGTGCTAGAGATCATGTTATGGTGGATGGCTACACCTTC. Residues: CSARDHVMVDGYTF.

This clonotype was detected many times. J is TRBJ2-7 and V is TRBV4-3; 9 bases agree with TRBD2. This CDR3 contains 14 residues. Germline V CDR1 and CDR2: LGHNA, YSLEER. With 2 bases clipped from V and 3 bases from J, the junction kept 2 bases outside the gene matches. The CDR3 sequence: CASSQTTSGYEQYF. DNA of the CDR3: TGCGCCAGCAGCCAAACGACTAGCGGCTACGAGCAGTACTTC.

The gene calls are TRBV7-6 and TRBJ2-1, with unresolved D. The V gene lost 1 base and the J gene lost 2 bases, with 12 bases spanning the gap. Germline loops: CDR1 SGHVS, CDR2 FNYEAQ. This CDR3 has 16 residues. The CDR3 DNA reads as TGTGCCAGCAGCTTAGTAGGTTTCGGACCCTACAATGAGCAGTTCTTC. The encoded protein is CASSLVGFGPYNEQFF.

The chain employs TRBV3-1 and TRBJ2-1; 7 bases map to TRBD1. CDR3 length equals 13 residues. The V gene end was trimmed by 3 bases and the J gene end by 9 bases; junction bases not matched to a gene: 5. Germline V gene sequence: CDR1 LGHDT, CDR2 YNNKEL (reference sequence). The CDR3 bases are TGTGCCAGCAGCCAGACAGGGTTCAGTGAGCAGTTCTTC. This codes for CASSQTGFSEQFF.

This chain connects TRBV7-9 to TRBJ2-7; 9 bases are a match to TRBD1. After removal of 4 bases from V and 2 bases from J, the junction contained 6 bases not matched to a gene. Germline lookup yields CDR1 SEHNR and CDR2 FQNEAQ (reference sequence). CDR3 length: 15 residues. This chain's CDR3 is CASSYVDRGTYEQYF. For the CDR3, the DNA is TGTGCCAGCAGCTATGTGGACAGGGGAACCTACGAGCAGTACTTC. Combining the CDR3 with reference TRBV7-9 and TRBJ2-7 gives the whole variable domain DTGVSQNPRHKITKRGQNVTFRCDPISEHNRLYWYRQTLGQGPEFLTYFQNEAQLEKSRLLSDRFSAERPKGSFSTLEIQRTEQGDSAMYLCASSYVDRGTYEQYFGPGTRLTVT.

The rearrangement links TRBV11-2 to TRBJ2-1, with 8 bases matching TRBD2. From germline, CDR1 is SGHAT and CDR2 FQNNGV. Trimming at V came to 6 bases and at J to 4 bases, leaving 8 bases not matched to a gene. This CDR3 region has 15 residues. The CDR3 reads CASSTTGTSYNEQFF. Written as DNA, the CDR3 is TGTGCCAGCAGTACCACCGGGACTAGTTACAATGAGCAGTTCTTC.

V gene TRBV15 combines with J gene TRBJ1-1, with 7 bases identical to TRBD1. The V gene's germline CDR1 is LNHNV and CDR2 YYDKDF (reference sequence). This CDR3 contains 12 residues. The J segment lost 10 bases and the V segment lost 6 bases, leaving 8 bases of the junction unmatched. The CDR3 reads CATRETGRSAFF. The CDR3 DNA is TGTGCCACCAGAGAGACAGGGAGGTCAGCTTTCTTT. Drawing the rest from reference TRBV15 and TRBJ1-1, the complete variable domain is DAMVIQNPRYQVTQFGKPVTLSCSQTLNHNVMYWYQQKSSQAPKLLFHYYDKDFNNEADTPDNFQSRRPNTSFCFLDIRSPGLGDTAMYLCATRETGRSAFFGQGTRLTVV.

This clonotype was recorded a few times. V and J are TRBV6-2 or TRBV6-3 and TRBJ2-7; 9 bases map to TRBD2. V was pared by 8 bases and J by 3 bases, with 11 bases of the junction left unmatched. Germline V lookup: CDR1 MNHEY, CDR2 SVGEGT. The length of the CDR3 is 15 residues. The CDR3 nucleotides read TGTGCCAGCTCGAAAACCCGGACTAGCGACTACGAGCAGTACTTC. Translated: CASSKTRTSDYEQYF.

The chain joins TRBV11-1 to TRBJ1-6, with TRBD1 as a possible D gene (5 bases). The CDR3 extends over 14 amino acids. The V gene lost 2 bases and the J gene lost 8 bases, with 10 bases spanning the gap. Looked up from germline, CDR1 is SGHAT and CDR2 is FQDESV (reference sequence). The CDR3 here is CASSLFGGDSPLHF. The DNA of the CDR3 is TGTGCCAGCAGCTTATTTGGGGGAGATTCACCCCTCCACTTT.

This clonotype was found a few times. The genes are TRBV19 and TRBJ2-7; 10 bases match TRBD1. Losses at the gene ends were 5 bases for V and 0 bases for J; bases not matched to a gene: 7. Germline CDR1 and CDR2: LNHDA and SQIVND (reference sequence). The CDR3 runs 16 residues. CDR3 amino acids: CASSPRDRGRSYEQYF. The CDR3 DNA reads as TGTGCCAGTAGTCCCCGGGACAGGGGACGCTCCTACGAGCAGTACTTC. Full variable domain (missing parts from reference TRBV19 and TRBJ2-7): DGGITQSPKYLFRKEGQNVTLSCEQNLNHDAMYWYRQDPGQGLRLIYYSQIVNDFQKGDIAEGYSVSREKKESFPLTVTSAQKNPTAFYLCASSPRDRGRSYEQYFGPGTRLTVT.